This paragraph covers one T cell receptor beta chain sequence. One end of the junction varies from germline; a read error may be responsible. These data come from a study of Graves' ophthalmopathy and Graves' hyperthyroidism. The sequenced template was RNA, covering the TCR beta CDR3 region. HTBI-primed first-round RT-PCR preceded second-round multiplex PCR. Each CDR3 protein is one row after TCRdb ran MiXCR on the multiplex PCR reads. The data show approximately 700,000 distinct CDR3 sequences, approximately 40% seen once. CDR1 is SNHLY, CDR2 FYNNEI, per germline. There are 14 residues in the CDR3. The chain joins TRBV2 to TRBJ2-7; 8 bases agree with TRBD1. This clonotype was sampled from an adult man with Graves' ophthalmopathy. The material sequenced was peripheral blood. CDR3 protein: CASSGTGHAYEQCF. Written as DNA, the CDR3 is TGTGCCAGCAGTGGGACAGGGCATGCCTACGAGCAGTGCTTC. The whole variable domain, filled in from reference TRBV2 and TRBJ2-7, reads EPEVTQTPSHQVTQMGQEVILRCVPISNHLYFYWYRQILGQKVEFLVSFYNNEISEKSEIFDDQFSVERPDGSNFTLKIRSTKLEDSAMYFCASSGTGHAYEQCFGPGTRLTVT.